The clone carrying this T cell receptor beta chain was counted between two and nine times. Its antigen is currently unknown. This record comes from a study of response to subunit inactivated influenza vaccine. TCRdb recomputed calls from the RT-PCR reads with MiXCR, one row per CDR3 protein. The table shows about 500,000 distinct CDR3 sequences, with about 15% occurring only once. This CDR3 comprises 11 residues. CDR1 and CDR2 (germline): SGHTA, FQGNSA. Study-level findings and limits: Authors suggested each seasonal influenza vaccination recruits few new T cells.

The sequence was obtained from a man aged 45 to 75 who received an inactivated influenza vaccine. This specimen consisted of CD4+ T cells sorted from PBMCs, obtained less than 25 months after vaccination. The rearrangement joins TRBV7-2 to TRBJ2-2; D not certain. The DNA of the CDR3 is TGTGCTTCACAGAACACCGGGGAGCTGTTTTTT. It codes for CASQNTGELFF. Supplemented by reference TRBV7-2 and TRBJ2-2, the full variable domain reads GAGVSQSPSNKVTEKGKDVELRCDPISGHTALYWYRQSLGQGLEFLIYFQGNSAPDKSGLPSDRFSAERTGGSVSTLTIQRTQQEDSAVYLCASQNTGELFFGEGSRLTVL.